This T cell receptor beta chain was obtained from a study of blood T cell repertoires in COVID-19. Whole-study context: Some COVID-19 samples were acute and others convalescent; all came from the United States, Italy and Spain. PBMCs, B-cell-depleted T cells, or T cells provided the cDNA or gDNA that made up the material.

In the authors' workflow: Nucleated cell number was recorded as an estimate derived from reference gene primer amplification. Produced via immunoSEQ multiplex PCR; TCRdb's table is partial and in-frame only. The V and J calls and clone size are taken from that table; D and trimming were inferred from the DNA. The repertoire holds nearly 70,000 clones, with about 91% as singletons. From germline, CDR1 is LGHDT and CDR2 YNNKEL (reference sequence). V lost 1 base to trimming and J lost 8 bases, with 8 bases between them. CDR3 size: 13 residues. The sequence was collected from a woman aged 70-85 years with acute or convalescent COVID-19. Sequencing was done on a sample of peripheral blood. This sequence joins TRBV3-1 (or the pseudogene TRBV3-2) and TRBJ1-4; maybe TRBD1 (6 bases). The CDR3 coding sequence is TGTGCCAGCAGCCAAGTGGACAGCGAAAAACTGTTTTTT. Translation gives CASSQVDSEKLFF.